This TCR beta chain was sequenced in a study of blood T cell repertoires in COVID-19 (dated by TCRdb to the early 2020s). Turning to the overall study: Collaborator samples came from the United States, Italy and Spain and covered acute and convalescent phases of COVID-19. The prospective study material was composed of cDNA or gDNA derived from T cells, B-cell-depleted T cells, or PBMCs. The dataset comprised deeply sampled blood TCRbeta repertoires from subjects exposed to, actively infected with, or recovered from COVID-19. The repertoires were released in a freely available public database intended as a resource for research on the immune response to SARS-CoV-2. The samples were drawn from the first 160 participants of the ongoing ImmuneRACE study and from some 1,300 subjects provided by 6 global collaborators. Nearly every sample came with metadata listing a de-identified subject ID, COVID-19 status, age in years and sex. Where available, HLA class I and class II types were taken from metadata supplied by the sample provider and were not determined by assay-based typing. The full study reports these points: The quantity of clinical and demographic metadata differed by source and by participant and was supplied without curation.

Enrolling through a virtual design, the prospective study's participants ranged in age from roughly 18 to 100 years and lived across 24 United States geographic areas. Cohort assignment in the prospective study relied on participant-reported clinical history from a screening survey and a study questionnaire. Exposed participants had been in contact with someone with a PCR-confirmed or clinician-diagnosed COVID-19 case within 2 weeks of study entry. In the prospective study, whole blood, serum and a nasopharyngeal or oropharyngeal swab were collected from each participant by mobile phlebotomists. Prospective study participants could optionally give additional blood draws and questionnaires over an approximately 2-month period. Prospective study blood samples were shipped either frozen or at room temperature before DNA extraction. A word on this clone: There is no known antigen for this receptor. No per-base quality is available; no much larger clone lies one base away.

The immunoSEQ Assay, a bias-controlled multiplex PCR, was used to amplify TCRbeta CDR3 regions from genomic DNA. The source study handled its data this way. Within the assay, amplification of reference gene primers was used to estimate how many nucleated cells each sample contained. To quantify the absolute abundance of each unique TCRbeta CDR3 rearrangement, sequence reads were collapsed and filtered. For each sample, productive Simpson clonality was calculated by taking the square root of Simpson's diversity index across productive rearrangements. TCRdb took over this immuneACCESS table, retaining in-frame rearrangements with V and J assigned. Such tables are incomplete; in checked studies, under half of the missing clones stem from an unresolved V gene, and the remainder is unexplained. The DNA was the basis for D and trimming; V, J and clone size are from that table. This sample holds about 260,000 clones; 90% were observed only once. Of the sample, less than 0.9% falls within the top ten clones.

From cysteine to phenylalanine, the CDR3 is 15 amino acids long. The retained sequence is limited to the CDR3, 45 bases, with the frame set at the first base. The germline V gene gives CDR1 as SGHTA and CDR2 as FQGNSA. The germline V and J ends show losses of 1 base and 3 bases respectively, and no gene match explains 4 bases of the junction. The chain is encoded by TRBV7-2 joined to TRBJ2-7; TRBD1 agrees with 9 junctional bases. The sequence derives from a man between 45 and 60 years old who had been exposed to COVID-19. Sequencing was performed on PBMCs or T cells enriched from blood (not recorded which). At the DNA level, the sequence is TGTGCCAGCAGCTTAGGAGGGACAGGGTACTACGAGCAGTACTTC. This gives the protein CASSLGGTGYYEQYF.